This TCR beta chain was captured by sequencing in a study of response to subunit inactivated influenza vaccine. The CDR3 length is 14 residues. V was clipped by 2 bases and J by 5 bases, with 11 bases between them. Germline CDR1 is SGHTA and CDR2 is FQGNSA. This clonotype was detected a few times. TCRdb independently ran MiXCR on the RT-PCR reads; one entry per CDR3 protein. The sample shows hundreds of thousands of distinct CDR3 sequences, 25% of them seen only once. The V gene is TRBV7-2, the J gene TRBJ2-3, with no clear D. This clonotype was sampled from a man in his fifties or sixties who received an inactivated influenza vaccine. Sequences were derived from CD4+ T cells sorted from PBMCs, sampled roughly 5 days after vaccination. The CDR3 DNA is TGTGCCAGCAGCTTACGATCCCCGCGAGATACGCAGTATTTT. Encoded protein: CASSLRSPRDTQYF.